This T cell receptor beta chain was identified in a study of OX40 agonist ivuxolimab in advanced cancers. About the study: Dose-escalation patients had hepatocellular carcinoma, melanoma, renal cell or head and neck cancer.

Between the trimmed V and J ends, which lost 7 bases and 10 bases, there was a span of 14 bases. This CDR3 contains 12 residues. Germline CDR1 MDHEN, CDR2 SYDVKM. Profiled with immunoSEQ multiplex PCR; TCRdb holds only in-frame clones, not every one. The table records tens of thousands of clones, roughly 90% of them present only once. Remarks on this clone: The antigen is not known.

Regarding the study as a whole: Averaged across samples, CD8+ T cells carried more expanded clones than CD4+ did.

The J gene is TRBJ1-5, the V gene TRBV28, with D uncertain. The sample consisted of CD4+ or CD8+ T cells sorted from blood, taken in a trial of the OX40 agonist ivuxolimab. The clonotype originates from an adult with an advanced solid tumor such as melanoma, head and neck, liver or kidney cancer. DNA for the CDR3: TGTGCCAGCAACTGGGGAACCGATCCCCAGCATTTT. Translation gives CASNWGTDPQHF.